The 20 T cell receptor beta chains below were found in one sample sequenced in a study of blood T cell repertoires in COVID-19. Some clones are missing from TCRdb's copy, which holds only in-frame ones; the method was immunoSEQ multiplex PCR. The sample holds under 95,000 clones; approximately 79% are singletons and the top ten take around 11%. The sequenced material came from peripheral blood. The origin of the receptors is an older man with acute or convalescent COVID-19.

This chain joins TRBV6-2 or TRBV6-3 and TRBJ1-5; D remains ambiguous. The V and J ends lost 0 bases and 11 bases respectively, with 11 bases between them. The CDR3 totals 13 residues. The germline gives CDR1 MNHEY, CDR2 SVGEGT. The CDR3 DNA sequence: TGTGCCAGCAGTTACTCGTCGGGTTTGTCCCAGCATTTT. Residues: CASSYSSGLSQHF.

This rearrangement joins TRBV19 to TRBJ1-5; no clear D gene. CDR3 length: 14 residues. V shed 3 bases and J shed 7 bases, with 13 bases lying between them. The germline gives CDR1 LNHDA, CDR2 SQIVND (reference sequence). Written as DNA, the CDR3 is TGTGCCAGTAGTATTGGGCTTCTAGCGCAGCCCCAGCATTTT. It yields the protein CASSIGLLAQPQHF. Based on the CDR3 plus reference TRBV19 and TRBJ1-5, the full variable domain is DGGITQSPKYLFRKEGQNVTLSCEQNLNHDAMYWYRQDPGQGLRLIYYSQIVNDFQKGDIAEGYSVSREKKESFPLTVTSAQKNPTAFYLCASSIGLLAQPQHFGDGTRLSIL.

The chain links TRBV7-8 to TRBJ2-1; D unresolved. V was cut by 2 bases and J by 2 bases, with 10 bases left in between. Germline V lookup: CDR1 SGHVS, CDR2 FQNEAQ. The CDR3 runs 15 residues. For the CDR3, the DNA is TGTGCCAGCAGCTTAATTCACAACCCCTACAATGAGCAGTTCTTC. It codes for CASSLIHNPYNEQFF.

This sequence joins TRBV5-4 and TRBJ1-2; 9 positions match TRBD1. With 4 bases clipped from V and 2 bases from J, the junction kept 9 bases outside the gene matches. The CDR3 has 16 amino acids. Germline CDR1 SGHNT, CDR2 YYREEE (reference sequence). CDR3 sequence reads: CASSPAPGQGNYGYTF. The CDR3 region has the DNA TGTGCCAGCAGCCCGGCCCCGGGACAGGGCAACTATGGCTACACCTTC.

This CDR3 is CASSLTGDTQYF. In DNA, the CDR3 is TGTGCCAGCAGCTTGACTGGAGATACGCAGTATTTT. J is TRBJ2-3 and V is TRBV11-2; the D is unclear. Germline lookup yields CDR1 SGHAT and CDR2 FQNNGV. V was trimmed by 3 bases and J by 5 bases, leaving 6 bases between them. CDR3 length: 12 residues. Supplemented by reference TRBV11-2 and TRBJ2-3, the full variable domain reads EAGVAQSPRYKIIEKRQSVAFWCNPISGHATLYWYQQILGQGPKLLIQFQNNGVVDDSQLPKDRFSAERLKGVDSTLKIQPAKLEDSAVYLCASSLTGDTQYFGPGTRLTVL.

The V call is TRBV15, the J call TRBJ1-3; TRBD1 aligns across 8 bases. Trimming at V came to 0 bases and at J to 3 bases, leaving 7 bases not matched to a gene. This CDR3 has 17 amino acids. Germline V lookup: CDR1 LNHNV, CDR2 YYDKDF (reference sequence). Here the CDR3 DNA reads TGTGCCACCAGCAGAGATGGCCCAGGGGGCCTTGGAAACACCATATATTTT. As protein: CATSRDGPGGLGNTIYF.

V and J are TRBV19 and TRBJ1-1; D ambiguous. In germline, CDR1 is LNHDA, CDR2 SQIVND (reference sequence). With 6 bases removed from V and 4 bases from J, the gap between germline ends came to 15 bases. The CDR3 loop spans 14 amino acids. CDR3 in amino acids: CASRPDSHLTEAFF. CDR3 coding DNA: TGTGCCAGTAGACCGGACTCTCACCTCACTGAAGCTTTCTTT.

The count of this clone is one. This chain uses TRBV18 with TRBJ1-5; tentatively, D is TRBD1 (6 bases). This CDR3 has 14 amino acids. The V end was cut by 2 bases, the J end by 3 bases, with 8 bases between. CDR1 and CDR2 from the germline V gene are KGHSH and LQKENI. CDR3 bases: TGTGCCAGCTCACCAGCAGGGGACAATCAGCCCCAGCATTTT. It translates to CASSPAGDNQPQHF.

CDR3 loop: CASSWGSGGNTEAFF. CDR3 bases: TGTGCCAGCAGCTGGGGCTCAGGGGGGAACACTGAAGCTTTCTTT. The rearrangement links TRBV7-9 to TRBJ1-1; 7 positions agree with TRBD1. The CDR3 length is 15 residues. CDR1 is SEHNR, CDR2 FQNEAQ, per germline (reference sequence). Losses at the gene ends were 4 bases for V and 1 base for J; bases not matched to a gene: 6.

DNA of the CDR3: TGCGCCAGCAGCTTCGTCGGCGGGGGGAAGTACAATGAGCAGTTCTTC. Translating gives CASSFVGGGKYNEQFF. The chain recombines TRBV5-1 with TRBJ2-1; TRBD2 matches 8 bases. The length of the CDR3 is 16 residues. The V gene's germline CDR1 is SGHRS and CDR2 YFSETQ. With 2 bases clipped from V and 4 bases from J, the junction kept 8 bases outside the gene matches.

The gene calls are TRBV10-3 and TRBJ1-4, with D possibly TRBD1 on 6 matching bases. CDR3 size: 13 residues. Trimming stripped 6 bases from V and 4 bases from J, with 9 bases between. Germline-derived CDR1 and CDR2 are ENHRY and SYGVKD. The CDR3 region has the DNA TGTGCCATCAGACAGGGCCTTAATGAAAAACTGTTTTTT. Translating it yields CAIRQGLNEKLFF.

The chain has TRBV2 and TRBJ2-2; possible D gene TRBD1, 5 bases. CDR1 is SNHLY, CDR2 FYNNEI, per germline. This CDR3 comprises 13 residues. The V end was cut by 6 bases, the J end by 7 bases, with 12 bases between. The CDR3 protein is CASRSPGFGELFF. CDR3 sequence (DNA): TGTGCCAGCAGGAGCCCAGGGTTCGGGGAGCTGTTTTTT.

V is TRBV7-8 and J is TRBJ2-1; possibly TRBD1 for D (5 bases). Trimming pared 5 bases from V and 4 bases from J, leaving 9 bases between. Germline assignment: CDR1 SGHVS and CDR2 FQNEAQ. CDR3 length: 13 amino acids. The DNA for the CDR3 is TGTGCCAGCAGCGCCCGACAGTACAATGAGCAGTTCTTC. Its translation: CASSARQYNEQFF.

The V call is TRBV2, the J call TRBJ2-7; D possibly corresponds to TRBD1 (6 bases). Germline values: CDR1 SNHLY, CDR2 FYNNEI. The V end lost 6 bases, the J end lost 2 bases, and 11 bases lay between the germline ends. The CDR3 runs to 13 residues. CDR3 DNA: TGTGCCAGCAGCGTCCGGGACACCTACGAGCAGTACTTC. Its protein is CASSVRDTYEQYF.

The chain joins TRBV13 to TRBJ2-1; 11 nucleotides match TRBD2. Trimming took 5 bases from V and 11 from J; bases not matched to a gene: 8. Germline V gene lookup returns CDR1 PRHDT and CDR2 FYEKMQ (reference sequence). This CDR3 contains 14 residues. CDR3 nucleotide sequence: TGTGCCAGCAGCCCGCGAGCTAGCGGGGGGAAGCAGTTCTTC. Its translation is CASSPRASGGKQFF.

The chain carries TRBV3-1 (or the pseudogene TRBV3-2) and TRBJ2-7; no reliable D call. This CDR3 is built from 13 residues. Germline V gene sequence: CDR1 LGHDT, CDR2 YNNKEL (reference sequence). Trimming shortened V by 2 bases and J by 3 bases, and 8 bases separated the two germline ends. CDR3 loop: CASSQSGLYEQYV. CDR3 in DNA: TGTGCCAGCAGCCAATCAGGCCTCTACGAGCAGTACGTC.

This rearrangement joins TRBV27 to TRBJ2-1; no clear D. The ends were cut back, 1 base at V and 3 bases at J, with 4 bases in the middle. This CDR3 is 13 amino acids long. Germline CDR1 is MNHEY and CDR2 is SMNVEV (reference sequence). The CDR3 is CASSLYSYNEQFF. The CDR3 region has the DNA TGTGCCAGCAGTTTATACAGCTACAATGAGCAGTTCTTC.

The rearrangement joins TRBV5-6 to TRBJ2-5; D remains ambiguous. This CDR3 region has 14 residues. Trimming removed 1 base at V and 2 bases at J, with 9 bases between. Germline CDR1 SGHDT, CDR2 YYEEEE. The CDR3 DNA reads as TGTGCCAGCAGCTTGATGGCAGAACAAGAGACCCAGTACTTC. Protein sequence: CASSLMAEQETQYF.

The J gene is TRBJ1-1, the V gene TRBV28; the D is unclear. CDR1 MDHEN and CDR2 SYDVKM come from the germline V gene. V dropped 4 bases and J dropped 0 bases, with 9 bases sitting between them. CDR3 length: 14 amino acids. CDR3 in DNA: TGTGCCAGCAGTTGGAGTGGCCTGAACACTGAAGCTTTCTTT. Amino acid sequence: CASSWSGLNTEAFF.

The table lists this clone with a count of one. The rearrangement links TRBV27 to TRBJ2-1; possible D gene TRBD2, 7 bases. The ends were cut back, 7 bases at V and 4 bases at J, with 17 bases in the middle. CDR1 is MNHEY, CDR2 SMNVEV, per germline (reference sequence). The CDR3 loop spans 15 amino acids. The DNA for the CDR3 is TGTGCCAGCACCCGGGGGGCAGGGAGGTACAATGAGCAGTTCTTC. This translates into CASTRGAGRYNEQFF.